Each of the 24 T cell receptor beta chains below was sequenced from the same sample in a study of CXCR3-negative and CXCR3-positive naive CD8 T cells (dated by TCRdb to between 2018 and 2020). Sequencing was carried out with a NextSeq 550. The Human TCR Profiling Kit (MiLaboratory) was used to make UMI-labeled 5' RACE TRB cDNA libraries. TCRdb reprocessed the reads and provides one entry for every CDR3 protein sequence; no DNA is given. This sample's table contains around 50,000 distinct CDR3 sequences. About 25% of the sample comes from the top ten. Sequenced sample: memory CD8+ T cells from blood. The sample's cell subset or site label is to be understood as: conventional CD8+ memory T cells (TMEM), sorted as controls. The receptors derive from a human donor in good health. Some clones in this sample may be carry-over from other donors' samples.

The chain couples TRBV5-5 to TRBJ2-2; TCRdb proposes TRBD2, but this gene call is untestable without DNA. This CDR3 comprises 15 residues. CDR1 and CDR2 from the germline V gene are SGHKS and YYEKEE (reference sequence). The chain's CDR3 is CASSITGGFTGELFF.

This chain joins TRBV5-1 and TRBJ1-1. The germline V gene encodes CDR1 SGHRS and CDR2 YFSETQ. The CDR3 is 15 residues long. The CDR3 reads CASSLGISMNTEAFF.

The chain uses TRBV29-1 and TRBJ2-7; TCRdb calls TRBD1, which cannot be checked without DNA. The CDR3 is 12 residues long. Germline values: CDR1 SQVTM, CDR2 ANQGSEA. This CDR3 reads CSVEAGSYEQYF.

J is TRBJ2-5 and V is TRBV12-5; TCRdb indicates TRBD1, and absent DNA this call remains unverified. The CDR3 extends over 13 amino acids. Germline V CDR1 and CDR2: LGHNT, FRNRAP. CDR3 sequence: CASGSGPWETQYF.

V usage is TRBV12-3 or TRBV12-4 and J usage is TRBJ1-2; without DNA, the TCRdb call of TRBD1 cannot be checked. CDR3 length: 12 amino acids. CDR3: CASSLGQAFYTF.

The gene calls are TRBV25-1 and TRBJ2-1; TCRdb indicates TRBD1, and absent DNA this call remains unverified. The CDR3 extends over 14 amino acids. Germline assignment: CDR1 MGHDK and CDR2 SYGVNS. This chain's CDR3 is CANSRPVDDSEQFF.

The chain combines TRBV12-3 or TRBV12-4 with TRBJ2-7; TCRdb's D call, TRBD1, is unchecked because there is no DNA. The CDR3 runs 14 residues. CDR3 residues: CASSQTDRTYEQYF.

V usage is TRBV19 and J usage is TRBJ2-1; TCRdb's D call, TRBD2, is unchecked because there is no DNA. The CDR3 length is 15 residues. Germline assignment: CDR1 LNHDA and CDR2 SQIVND (reference sequence). CDR3 in amino acids: CASSILPNGLSEQFF.

The V call is TRBV19, the J call TRBJ2-7; the TCRdb call, TRBD1, lacks DNA for checking. There are 17 residues in the CDR3. CDR1 is LNHDA, CDR2 SQIVND, per germline (reference sequence). The CDR3 loop reads CASSILSLPRGLGEQYF. Using reference TRBV19 and TRBJ2-7 for the parts outside the CDR3, the full variable domain is DGGITQSPKYLFRKEGQNVTLSCEQNLNHDAMYWYRQDPGQGLRLIYYSQIVNDFQKGDIAEGYSVSREKKESFPLTVTSAQKNPTAFYLCASSILSLPRGLGEQYFGPGTRLTVT.

This chain connects TRBV7-9 to TRBJ2-7; TCRdb calls TRBD2, which cannot be checked without DNA. In germline, CDR1 is SEHNR, CDR2 FQNEAQ (reference sequence). The CDR3 extends over 16 amino acids. CDR3 residues: CASSPLLGGGSYEQYF.

This chain uses TRBV6-5 with TRBJ2-1. This CDR3 spans 14 amino acids. Germline lookup yields CDR1 MNHEY and CDR2 SVGAGI. The CDR3 is CASSYSASSNEQFF.

The gene calls are TRBV6-5 and TRBJ2-1. There are 14 residues in the CDR3. Germline V lookup: CDR1 MNHEY, CDR2 SVGAGI. The chain's CDR3 is CASSTGGSYDEQFF.

The rearrangement joins TRBV6-1 to TRBJ2-1. The CDR3 totals 16 residues. The germline V gene has CDR1 MNHNS and CDR2 SASEGT. The CDR3 here is CASSEAELYPYNEQFF.

This chain's CDR3 is CASSPEMRGEQFF. J is TRBJ2-1 and V is TRBV6-5; no DNA is available, so the TRBD2 call from TCRdb remains unchecked. The germline CDR1 and CDR2 sequences are MNHEY and SVGAGI. The CDR3 length is 13 residues.

CDR3 sequence reads: CSVSPSSYEQYF. The chain links TRBV29-1 to TRBJ2-7; there is no DNA to check the TCRdb D call of TRBD2. Germline CDR1 and CDR2: SQVTM and ANQGSEA. The CDR3 is made up of 12 amino acids.

The chain has TRBV12-3 or TRBV12-4 and TRBJ2-7; TCRdb proposes TRBD1, but this gene call is untestable without DNA. The CDR3 loop spans 14 amino acids. The CDR3 is CASSLEPGHYEQYF.

The chain couples TRBV20-1 to TRBJ1-1; TCRdb reports TRBD1, a call that lacks DNA to check it against. The CDR3 covers 15 residues. Germline V lookup: CDR1 DFQATT, CDR2 SNEGSKA (reference sequence). CDR3 protein: CSARDFRDRDPEAFF.

V is TRBV4-1 and J is TRBJ1-5. The CDR3 is made up of 13 amino acids. Germline lookup yields CDR1 MGHRA and CDR2 YSYEKL. The CDR3 here is CASSQVIDQPQHF.

This chain connects TRBV7-8 to TRBJ1-1; TCRdb proposes TRBD1, but this gene call is untestable without DNA. Germline V gene data show CDR1 as SGHVS and CDR2 as FQNEAQ. There are 17 residues in the CDR3. This CDR3 reads CASSLGLAGRGQSEAFF. Variable domain in full (rest from reference TRBV7-8 and TRBJ1-1): GAGVSQSPRYKVAKRGQDVALRCDPISGHVSLFWYQQALGQGPEFLTYFQNEAQLDKSGLPSDRFFAERPEGSVSTLKIQRTQQEDSAVYLCASSLGLAGRGQSEAFFGQGTRLTVV.

The rearrangement uses TRBV27 and TRBJ1-3. CDR1 is MNHEY and CDR2 is SMNVEV in the germline V gene (reference sequence). The CDR3 loop spans 14 amino acids. The chain's CDR3 is CASSLRGIGNTIYF.

V is TRBV28 and J is TRBJ2-1; the TRBD2 assignment by TCRdb is unverifiable without DNA. The CDR3 is 13 amino acids. Germline values: CDR1 MDHEN, CDR2 SYDVKM. The CDR3 here is CASSLAGPNEQFF.

V and J are TRBV29-1 and TRBJ2-7; TCRdb outputs TRBD1, but without DNA this stays unchecked. The germline V gene has CDR1 SQVTM and CDR2 ANQGSEA. This CDR3 contains 13 residues. CDR3 sequence reads: CSVAGGYSYEQYF.

The chain uses TRBV15 and TRBJ2-6; TCRdb designates TRBD1, a call that cannot be tested without DNA. This CDR3 region has 16 residues. From germline, CDR1 is LNHNV and CDR2 YYDKDF (reference sequence). CDR3 protein: CATSDSRGAGANVLTF. The full variable domain, rest sourced from reference TRBV15 and TRBJ2-6, is DAMVIQNPRYQVTQFGKPVTLSCSQTLNHNVMYWYQQKSSQAPKLLFHYYDKDFNNEADTPDNFQSRRPNTSFCFLDIRSPGLGDTAMYLCATSDSRGAGANVLTFGAGSRLTVL.

The V gene is TRBV4-2, the J gene TRBJ2-7. This CDR3 contains 13 residues. CDR1 and CDR2 (germline): LGHNA, YNFKEQ. The CDR3 sequence is CASSPYMAYEQYF.